These 21 T cell receptor beta chains originate from one sample sequenced in a study of blood T cells in healthy people across ages. The authors ran a second PCR of roughly 6 to 12 cycles using a sample-barcoded 5' primer and a J-beta primer mix. TCRdb processed the 5' RACE reads anew with MiXCR; each CDR3 protein has one entry. The sample yields more than 650,000 distinct CDR3 sequences, about 20% seen once. Material for sequencing was blood. Receptors originate from a man between 65 and 80 years old in good health.

Comment on this clonotype: At one end the junction does not follow the germline gene, possibly because of a read error. The chain is built from TRBV29-1 and TRBJ2-5; D remains ambiguous. The length of the CDR3 is 16 residues. Looked up from germline, CDR1 is SQVTM and CDR2 is ANQGSEA. As DNA, the CDR3 is TGCAGCGTTCAAGATATAGGGTCAGGCATACAAGAGACCCAGTACTTC. Translated: CSVQDIGSGIQETQYF. The variable domain in full, with the rest retrieved from reference TRBV29-1 and TRBJ2-5, is SAVISQKPSRDICQRGTSLTIQCQVDSQVTMMFWYRQQPGQSLTLIATANQGSEATYESGFVIDKFPISRPNLTFSTLTVSNMSPEDSSIYLCSVQDIGSGIQETQYFGPGTRLLVL.

The rearrangement joins TRBV5-1 to TRBJ2-5; 7 nucleotides line up with TRBD1. CDR3 length equals 14 residues. V lost 4 bases and J lost 2; bases outside the gene matches: 5. Germline V gene data show CDR1 as SGHRS and CDR2 as YFSETQ. CDR3 protein: CASSIGTEQETQYF. CDR3 bases: TGCGCCAGCAGCATCGGGACAGAACAAGAGACCCAGTACTTC.

This chain links TRBV29-1 with TRBJ2-5; D tentatively reads TRBD1 or TRBD2 (6 bases each). The last part of the DNA fits TRBJ2-1 better; the J call may be wrong. This CDR3 is built from 14 residues. Looked up from germline, CDR1 is SQVTM and CDR2 is ANQGSEA. The CDR3 DNA is TGCAGCGTTGAATTGGGGGGCGCGCAAAGTGAGCAGTTCTTC. The encoded protein is CSVELGGAQSEQFF.

This clonotype was detected only a few times. The CDR3 loop reads CASSPRTGQLNQPQHF. CDR3 bases: TGTGCCAGCTCACCACGGACGGGACAGCTAAATCAGCCCCAGCATTTT. The rearrangement uses TRBV18 and TRBJ1-5, with 7 positions matching TRBD1. This CDR3 spans 16 amino acids. Trimming cost V 1 base and J 4 bases; bases outside gene matches: 7. Germline V gene sequence: CDR1 KGHSH, CDR2 LQKENI.

This chain links TRBV5-1 with TRBJ2-7; 7 bases map to TRBD2. Germline trimming cut 4 bases from V and 0 bases from J; bases unmatched to any gene: 10. Germline CDR1 reads SGHRS; CDR2 reads YFSETQ. The CDR3 loop spans 16 amino acids. The chain's CDR3 is CASSPQGGLSSYEQYF. CDR3 nucleotides: TGCGCCAGCAGCCCCCAGGGAGGGTTGAGCTCCTACGAGCAGTACTTC.

This clonotype has just a few counts. This chain joins TRBV19 and TRBJ2-3, with D perhaps TRBD1 (5 bases). CDR3 length: 15 amino acids. CDR1 and CDR2 (germline): LNHDA, SQIVND (reference sequence). Trimming shortened V by 6 bases and J by 1 base, and 14 bases separated the two germline ends. The CDR3 region is CASRATGKGTDTQYF. CDR3 coding DNA: TGTGCCAGTAGAGCCACAGGAAAGGGCACAGATACGCAGTATTTT.

This clonotype was observed a few times. The chain combines TRBV6-2 or TRBV6-3 with TRBJ2-2; D gene ambiguous. V was shortened by 1 base and J by 2 bases, with 11 bases between the two germline ends. CDR1 is MNHEY, CDR2 SVGEGT, per germline. The CDR3 extends over 16 amino acids. CDR3 DNA sequence: TGTGCCAGCAGTTACTATAGGCGAACAAACACCGGGGAGCTGTTTTTT. Its translation: CASSYYRRTNTGELFF.

The chain uses TRBV6-1 and TRBJ1-3; no reliable D call. V was clipped by 4 bases and J by 0 bases, with 10 bases between them. The CDR3 runs 15 residues. The germline V gene has CDR1 MNHNS and CDR2 SASEGT. The CDR3 loop reads CASSGTRSSGNTIYF. CDR3 nucleotides: TGTGCCAGCAGTGGGACCCGGAGCTCTGGAAACACCATATATTTT.

In its sample, this clonotype was seen a few times. This rearrangement joins TRBV28 to TRBJ2-6; maybe TRBD2 (5 bases). Trimming removed 2 bases at V and 15 bases at J, with 20 bases between. The CDR3 runs to 15 residues. CDR1 and CDR2 from the germline V gene are MDHEN and SYDVKM. The CDR3 region is CASSLGGGAVLDLTF. CDR3 sequence (DNA): TGTGCCAGCAGTTTAGGAGGCGGAGCCGTATTGGACCTGACTTTC.

This chain links TRBV20-1 with TRBJ1-3; D uncertain. The V gene lost 0 bases and the J gene lost 1 base, with 13 bases spanning the gap. Germline-derived CDR1 and CDR2 are DFQATT and SNEGSKA (reference sequence). The CDR3 has 16 residues. The CDR3 reads CSARDLGVESGNTIYF. For the CDR3, the DNA is TGCAGTGCTAGAGATCTTGGGGTTGAATCTGGAAACACCATATATTTT.

The genes are TRBV6-1 and TRBJ2-3, with 9 bases aligning to TRBD2. This CDR3 has 14 residues. Losses at the gene ends were 4 bases for V and 4 bases for J; bases not matched to a gene: 3. The germline CDR1 and CDR2 sequences are MNHNS and SASEGT. CDR3 loop: CASSGGLASDTQYF. The CDR3, as DNA: TGTGCCAGCAGTGGGGGACTAGCATCAGATACGCAGTATTTT.

Only a few counts were recorded for this clonotype. The rearrangement links TRBV28 to TRBJ2-5; D might be TRBD2 (5 bases). The V gene's germline CDR1 is MDHEN and CDR2 SYDVKM. The ends were cut back, 6 bases at V and 1 base at J, with 15 bases in the middle. This CDR3 is built from 15 residues. CDR3 sequence: CASSPLTSAQETQYF. In DNA form, the CDR3 reads TGTGCCAGCAGCCCATTAACTAGTGCCCAAGAGACCCAGTACTTC.

This clonotype was seen ten or more times. The chain joins TRBV27 to TRBJ2-5, with 8 nucleotides matching TRBD2. V was clipped by 0 bases and J by 1 base; unmatched bases: 4. Germline V gene data show CDR1 as MNHEY and CDR2 as SMNVEV (reference sequence). The CDR3 contains 16 residues. The CDR3 is CASSLSLAGLQETQYF. Here the CDR3 DNA reads TGTGCCAGCAGTTTATCCTTAGCGGGGCTCCAAGAGACCCAGTACTTC.

This clonotype was picked up a small number of times. The chain carries TRBV27 and TRBJ2-5; possibly TRBD1 for D (6 bases). The DNA end lines up better with TRBJ2-7; the J call may be wrong. Per the germline V gene, CDR1 is MNHEY and CDR2 is SMNVEV (reference sequence). CDR3 size: 13 residues. CDR3 sequence (DNA): TGTGCCAGCAGAGCCTACAGGGCCTACGAGCAGTACTTC. It is translated as CASRAYRAYEQYF.

The sample holds a few counts of this clonotype. The chain combines TRBV12-3 or TRBV12-4 with TRBJ2-2; D not certain. V was trimmed by 1 base and J by 6 bases, leaving 6 bases between them. The CDR3 is 13 amino acids. Here the CDR3 reads CASSLGFSGELFF. In DNA form, the CDR3 reads TGTGCCAGCAGTTTAGGTTTCTCCGGGGAGCTGTTTTTT.

The chain carries TRBV9 and TRBJ2-1; TRBD2 is a possible D gene (6 bases). Germline CDR1 reads SGDLS; CDR2 reads YYNGEE. The CDR3 is 12 residues long. Trimming pared 2 bases from V and 12 bases from J, leaving 12 bases between. The CDR3 loop reads CASSVGTERQFF. CDR3 bases: TGTGCCAGCAGCGTCGGGACTGAGAGGCAGTTCTTC.

This chain joins TRBV20-1 and TRBJ2-7, with D perhaps matching TRBD1 (5 bases). The length of the CDR3 is 17 residues. The V end lost 6 bases, the J end lost 0 bases, and 24 bases lay between the germline ends. From germline, CDR1 is DFQATT and CDR2 SNEGSKA (reference sequence). The CDR3 region is CSASSIWGSRNSYEQYF. The CDR3 DNA sequence: TGCAGTGCCAGTTCAATATGGGGCAGCCGAAACTCCTACGAGCAGTACTTC.

This clonotype has just a few counts. This chain joins TRBV7-9 and TRBJ1-6; 8 positions match TRBD1. The V segment lost 5 bases and the J segment 7 bases; nucleotides outside the gene matches: 7. The CDR3 is 15 amino acids. Germline values: CDR1 SEHNR, CDR2 FQNEAQ (reference sequence). Here the CDR3 DNA reads TGTGCCAGCAGCCTAGGGGGACAGGCCAATTCACCCCTCCACTTT. This gives the protein CASSLGGQANSPLHF.

To note about this clonotype: One end of the junction is discordant with germline, which a read error may explain. The chain couples TRBV5-1 to TRBJ2-7; D may correspond to TRBD1 or TRBD2 (5 bases each). CDR1 is SGHRS, CDR2 YFSETQ, per germline. This CDR3 is built from 15 residues. The DNA of the CDR3 is TGCGCCAGCGCACAGGCTAACGGGGTTTCCTACGGGCAGTACTTC. Encoded protein: CASAQANGVSYGQYF.

The rearrangement links TRBV12-3 or TRBV12-4 to TRBJ1-1; 8 nucleotides line up with TRBD1. The CDR3 loop spans 17 amino acids. The trim removed 1 base at V and 3 bases at J, leaving 10 bases unmatched. The CDR3, as DNA: TGTGCCAGCAGTTTAGGCAGGGGGCGCAGGATGGACACTGAAGCTTTCTTT. Protein: CASSLGRGRRMDTEAFF.

This clonotype was counted many times. The chain couples TRBV27 to TRBJ1-5, with D hard to call. Germline V CDR1 and CDR2: MNHEY, SMNVEV (reference sequence). The CDR3 extends over 14 amino acids. Trimming took off 4 bases at V and 1 base at J, with 8 bases between the two ends. CDR3 sequence reads: CASSSPTSNQPQHF. CDR3 coding DNA: TGTGCCAGCAGTTCCCCGACAAGCAATCAGCCCCAGCATTTT.